This T cell receptor beta chain was identified in a study of blood T cell repertoires in COVID-19. The data were produced by immunoSEQ multiplex PCR, yet TCRdb's version contains in-frame clones alone and is incomplete. Of about 330,000 clones listed, 70% to 90% are singletons. After removal of 5 bases from V and 3 bases from J, the junction contained 8 bases not matched to a gene. The CDR3 runs 15 residues. The germline CDR1 and CDR2 sequences are LGHNA and YNFKEQ. Sequencing was carried out using peripheral blood. The chain uses TRBV4-2 and TRBJ2-7, with TRBD1 identical over 9 bases. The receptor was isolated from a woman aged 45-65 years with active or convalescent COVID-19. CDR3 sequence reads: CASSYRDRADYEQYF. The CDR3 DNA sequence: TGTGCCAGCAGCTACCGGGACAGGGCCGACTACGAGCAGTACTTC.